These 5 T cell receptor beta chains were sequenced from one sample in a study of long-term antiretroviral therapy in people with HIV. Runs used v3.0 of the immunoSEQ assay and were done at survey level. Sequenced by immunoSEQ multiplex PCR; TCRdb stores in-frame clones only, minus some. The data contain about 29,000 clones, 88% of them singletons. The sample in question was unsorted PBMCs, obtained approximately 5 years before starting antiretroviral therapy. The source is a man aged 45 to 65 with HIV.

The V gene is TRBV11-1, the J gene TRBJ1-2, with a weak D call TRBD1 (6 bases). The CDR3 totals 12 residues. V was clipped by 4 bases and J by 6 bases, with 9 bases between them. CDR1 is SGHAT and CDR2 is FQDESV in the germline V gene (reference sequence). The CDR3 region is CASSWSGDGYTF. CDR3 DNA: TGTGCCAGCAGCTGGTCAGGGGATGGCTACACCTTC.

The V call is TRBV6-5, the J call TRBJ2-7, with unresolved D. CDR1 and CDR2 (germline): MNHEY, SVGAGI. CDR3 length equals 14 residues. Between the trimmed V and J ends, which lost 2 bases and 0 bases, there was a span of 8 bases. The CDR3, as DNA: TGTGCCAGCAGTTACAAATCGAGCTCCTACGAGCAGTACTTC. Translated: CASSYKSSSYEQYF.

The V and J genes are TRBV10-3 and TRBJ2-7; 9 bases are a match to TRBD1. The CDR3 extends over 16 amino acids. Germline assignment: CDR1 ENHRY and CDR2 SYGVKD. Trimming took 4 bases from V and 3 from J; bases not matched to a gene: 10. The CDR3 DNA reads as TGTGCCATCAGTGTAAAGGACAGGGGATTCCACTACGAGCAGTACTTC. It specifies CAISVKDRGFHYEQYF.

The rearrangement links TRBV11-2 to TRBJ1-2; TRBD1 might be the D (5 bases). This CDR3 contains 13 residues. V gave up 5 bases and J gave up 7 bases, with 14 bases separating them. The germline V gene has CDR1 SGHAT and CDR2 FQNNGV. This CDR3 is CASSTRVRGGYTF. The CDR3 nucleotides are TGTGCCAGCAGCACCAGGGTTAGGGGTGGCTACACCTTC. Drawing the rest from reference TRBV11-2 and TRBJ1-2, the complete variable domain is EAGVAQSPRYKIIEKRQSVAFWCNPISGHATLYWYQQILGQGPKLLIQFQNNGVVDDSQLPKDRFSAERLKGVDSTLKIQPAKLEDSAVYLCASSTRVRGGYTFGSGTRLTVV.

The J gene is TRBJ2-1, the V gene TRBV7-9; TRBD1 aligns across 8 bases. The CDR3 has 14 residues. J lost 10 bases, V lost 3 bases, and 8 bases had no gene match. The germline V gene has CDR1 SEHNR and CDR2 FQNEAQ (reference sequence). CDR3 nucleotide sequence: TGTGCCAGCAGCTTCGGGACAGGTCAGAGGGAGCAGTTCTTC. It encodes CASSFGTGQREQFF. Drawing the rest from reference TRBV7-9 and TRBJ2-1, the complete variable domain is DTGVSQNPRHKITKRGQNVTFRCDPISEHNRLYWYRQTLGQGPEFLTYFQNEAQLEKSRLLSDRFSAERPKGSFSTLEIQRTEQGDSAMYLCASSFGTGQREQFFGPGTRLTVL.